Presented here are 27 T cell receptor beta chains from one specimen sequenced in a study of cytomegalovirus exposure and HLA in healthy donors. It was with 60 Vbeta and 13 Jbeta primers that the PCR ran. The repertoire was sequenced with immunoSEQ multiplex PCR; TCRdb's copy has only in-frame clones and lacks some. The table shows over 130,000 clones, with nearly 90% occurring only once. Sequenced: PBMCs. The receptor source for this set is a woman aged 40 to 50 in good health and CMV-seronegative.

This clone was observed a single time. This chain links TRBV11-2 with TRBJ2-6, with TRBD2 as a possible D gene (5 bases). This CDR3 is built from 16 residues. Germline CDR1 is SGHAT and CDR2 is FQNNGV. Deletions cut 3 bases from V and 0 bases from J, with 9 bases between. The CDR3 nucleotides are TGTGCCAGCAGCTTGCTAGCCGCCTCTGGGGCCAACGTCCTGACTTTC. Residues: CASSLLAASGANVLTF.

V usage is TRBV7-9 and J usage is TRBJ2-7; 7 bases are shared with TRBD1. V was pared by 4 bases and J by 2 bases, with 5 bases of the junction left unmatched. Germline V gene sequence: CDR1 SEHNR, CDR2 FQNEAQ (reference sequence). The CDR3 totals 14 residues. The CDR3 sequence is CASSSGTVTYEQYF. CDR3 sequence (DNA): TGTGCCAGCAGCTCAGGGACAGTAACCTACGAGCAGTACTTC.

CDR3 protein: CASSFGDPTLGGANVLTF. The CDR3 DNA sequence: TGCGCCAGCAGCTTCGGGGATCCGACCTTGGGTGGGGCCAACGTCCTGACTTTC. The chain carries TRBV5-1 and TRBJ2-6, with a weak D call TRBD2 (5 bases). The germline CDR1 and CDR2 sequences are SGHRS and YFSETQ. The CDR3 totals 18 residues. V was shortened by 2 bases and J by 3 bases, with 18 bases between the two germline ends.

Of note for this clone: One end of the junction fails to match germline, which may point to a read error. The chain uses TRBV7-9 and TRBJ2-2; D may be TRBD1 (6 bases). CDR1 is SEHNR and CDR2 is FQNEAQ in the germline V gene (reference sequence). The CDR3 is 14 amino acids. The CDR3 sequence is CSSSRQGLVGELFF. In DNA form, the CDR3 reads TGTTCCAGCAGCCGGCAGGGGTTGGTCGGGGAGCTGTTTTTT.

V is TRBV2 and J is TRBJ2-2, with a weak D call TRBD2 (5 bases). The CDR3 is 14 residues long. Trimming shortened V by 9 bases and J by 6 bases, and 17 bases separated the two germline ends. The germline V gene has CDR1 SNHLY and CDR2 FYNNEI. The CDR3 nucleotides are TGTGCCAGTTCCCGGGCCCCGAGGGCCGGGGAGCTGTTTTTT. Protein product: CASSRAPRAGELFF. The full variable domain, with the rest looked up from reference TRBV2 and TRBJ2-2, is EPEVTQTPSHQVTQMGQEVILRCVPISNHLYFYWYRQILGQKVEFLVSFYNNEISEKSEIFDDQFSVERPDGSNFTLKIRSTKLEDSAMYFCASSRAPRAGELFFGEGSRLTVL.

This clone was seen just once. The chain combines TRBV11-2 with TRBJ1-2; possible D gene TRBD1, 6 bases. The CDR3 length is 16 residues. The V end lost 2 bases, the J end lost 4 bases, and 17 bases lay between the germline ends. From germline, CDR1 is SGHAT and CDR2 FQNNGV. CDR3 region: CASSLPGANLVYGYTF. The DNA of the CDR3 is TGTGCCAGCAGCTTACCAGGGGCCAACCTTGTCTATGGCTACACCTTC.

The rearrangement uses TRBV7-2 and TRBJ2-2; TRBD2 agrees at 8 bases. The CDR3 length is 16 residues. Germline CDR1 SGHTA, CDR2 FQGNSA. The junction had 9 bases not matched to a gene; V was cut back by 5 bases and J by 4 bases. Here the CDR3 reads CASSPGVLAGTGELFF. The CDR3 DNA reads as TGTGCCAGCAGCCCAGGGGTTCTAGCGGGCACCGGGGAGCTGTTTTTT.

V is TRBV6-1 and J is TRBJ1-2; 8 positions agree with TRBD1. The V gene end was trimmed by 8 bases and the J gene end by 4 bases; junction bases not matched to a gene: 6. Germline lookup yields CDR1 MNHNS and CDR2 SASEGT. CDR3 length equals 13 residues. The CDR3 here is CASSRDRTYGYTF. For the CDR3, the DNA is TGTGCCAGCTCCCGGGACAGGACCTATGGCTACACCTTC.

This clone was detected only once. The J gene is TRBJ1-2, the V gene TRBV18; D not resolved. Germline loops: CDR1 KGHSH, CDR2 LQKENI. The V gene lost 0 bases and the J gene lost 7 bases, with 12 bases spanning the gap. This CDR3 contains 14 residues. CDR3 sequence: CASSPPSESGGYTF. The CDR3 region has the DNA TGTGCCAGCTCACCACCGTCCGAGTCTGGTGGCTACACCTTC.

This clone has a single count. The genes are TRBV20-1 and TRBJ2-3; D is ambiguous. The CDR3 totals 11 residues. Germline V gene lookup returns CDR1 DFQATT and CDR2 SNEGSKA (reference sequence). With 4 bases removed from V and 3 bases from J, the gap between germline ends came to 5 bases. The CDR3 loop is CSAIQTDTQYF. The CDR3 DNA reads TGCAGTGCTATCCAAACAGATACGCAGTATTTT.

This chain connects TRBV4-1 to TRBJ2-3, with 9 bases fitting TRBD2. The ends lost 2 bases at V and 4 bases at J; junction bases unmatched: 4. Per germline, CDR1 MGHRA and CDR2 YSYEKL. The CDR3 is 15 amino acids. CDR3 residues: CASSQLAGGPDTQYF. The CDR3 nucleotides read TGCGCCAGCAGCCAACTGGCGGGAGGGCCAGATACGCAGTATTTT.

This chain uses TRBV19 with TRBJ1-5; tentatively, D is TRBD1 (6 bases). V was pared by 4 bases and J by 6 bases, with 10 bases between. Germline values: CDR1 LNHDA, CDR2 SQIVND (reference sequence). There are 13 residues in the CDR3. CDR3 protein: CASSTNRAQPQHF. The CDR3 bases are TGTGCCAGTAGTACCAACAGGGCTCAGCCCCAGCATTTT.

The gene calls are TRBV2 and TRBJ1-6; D gene ambiguous. This CDR3 contains 14 residues. Trimming shortened V by 9 bases and J by 4 bases, and 13 bases separated the two germline ends. Germline V gene sequence: CDR1 SNHLY, CDR2 FYNNEI. The CDR3 DNA is TGTGCCAGTGAGAAAGGCGGTTATAATTCACCCCTCCACTTT. Translated: CASEKGGYNSPLHF.

The rearrangement links TRBV6-5 to TRBJ2-7; 9 bases line up with TRBD2. This CDR3 has 14 residues. V trimming: 5 bases; J trimming: 2 bases; junction bases outside the gene matches: 4. Germline V gives CDR1 MNHEY, CDR2 SVGAGI. The CDR3 sequence is CASSGTSLPYEQYF. The CDR3 DNA follows: TGTGCCAGCAGTGGGACTAGCCTTCCCTACGAGCAGTACTTC.

V gene TRBV10-3 combines with J gene TRBJ1-1; 8 nucleotides match TRBD1. V shed 8 bases and J 1 base; nucleotides not matched to a gene: 6. The CDR3 covers 14 residues. Germline values: CDR1 ENHRY, CDR2 SYGVKD. CDR3 sequence: CAIGGQGENTEAFF. The CDR3 DNA reads as TGTGCCATCGGCGGACAGGGCGAGAACACTGAAGCTTTCTTT.

A single count supports this clone. V and J are TRBV11-3 and TRBJ2-5, with D maybe TRBD1 (6 bases). Germline lookup yields CDR1 SGHNT and CDR2 YENEEA. The CDR3 loop spans 15 amino acids. Between the trimmed V and J ends, which lost 3 bases and 2 bases, there was a span of 13 bases. The CDR3 DNA is TGTGCCAGCAGCTTCTACCCGACAGGTCAAGAGACCCAGTACTTC. Its translation: CASSFYPTGQETQYF.

This sequence joins TRBV19 and TRBJ1-4; 7 bases agree with TRBD1. The germline V gene encodes CDR1 LNHDA and CDR2 SQIVND (reference sequence). The CDR3 is made up of 16 amino acids. V shed 4 bases, J shed 1 base, and the junction held 6 bases outside the gene matches. For the CDR3, the DNA is TGTGCCAGTAGTACCTACAGGGGAGGAACTAATGAAAAACTGTTTTTT. This sequence encodes CASSTYRGGTNEKLFF. Filled out from reference TRBV19 and TRBJ1-4, the complete variable domain reads DGGITQSPKYLFRKEGQNVTLSCEQNLNHDAMYWYRQDPGQGLRLIYYSQIVNDFQKGDIAEGYSVSREKKESFPLTVTSAQKNPTAFYLCASSTYRGGTNEKLFFGSGTQLSVL.

To note about this clone: The junction differs from germline at one of its ends, possibly a read error. The J gene is TRBJ2-7, the V gene TRBV7-9; 7 bases fit TRBD1. Germline V gene data show CDR1 as SEHNR and CDR2 as FQNEAQ (reference sequence). CDR3 length: 18 amino acids. As DNA, the CDR3 is TGTTCCAGCAGCGCCCTTTCTAGGGGGCCCATGAGAGTCTACGAGCAGTACTTC. This gives the protein CSSSALSRGPMRVYEQYF.

A word on this clone: At one end the junction does not follow the germline gene, possibly because of a read error. The V gene is TRBV30, the J gene TRBJ2-1; D is possibly TRBD2 (6 bases). CDR1 GTSNPN and CDR2 SVGIG come from the germline V gene (reference sequence). This CDR3 has 12 residues. In DNA form, the CDR3 reads TGTGCCTGGAGGGAGGATCAGGAGGGTTCGGTCTTC. Protein: CAWREDQEGSVF. Supplemented by reference TRBV30 and TRBJ2-1, the full variable domain reads SQTIHQWPATLVQPVGSPLSLECTVEGTSNPNLYWYRQAAGRGLQLLFYSVGIGQISSEVPQNLSASRPQDRQFILSSKKLLLSDSGFYLCAWREDQEGSVFGPGTRLTVL.

V is TRBV13 and J is TRBJ2-1; D gene uncertain. Germline V CDR1 and CDR2: PRHDT, FYEKMQ (reference sequence). This CDR3 comprises 14 residues. V was pared by 4 bases and J by 5 bases, with 12 bases between. CDR3 in DNA: TGTGCCAGCAGCTCCCCTGACCGGGACAATGAGCAGTTCTTC. Residues: CASSSPDRDNEQFF.

This chain links TRBV7-8 with TRBJ1-5, with TRBD1 matching 7 bases. The junction had 9 bases not matched to a gene; V was cut back by 5 bases and J by 2 bases. Germline values: CDR1 SGHVS, CDR2 FQNEAQ. There are 16 residues in the CDR3. CDR3 region: CASSLLHRGGNQPQHF. CDR3 DNA: TGTGCCAGCAGCCTCCTACACAGGGGCGGCAATCAGCCCCAGCATTTT.

The rearrangement joins TRBV7-8 to TRBJ2-3; 11 bases are a match to TRBD2. The CDR3 contains 17 residues. Germline-derived CDR1 and CDR2 are SGHVS and FQNEAQ. The junction had 7 bases not matched to a gene; V was cut back by 0 bases and J by 5 bases. The CDR3 loop is CASSLATSGSWGDTQYF. CDR3 coding DNA: TGTGCCAGCAGCTTAGCTACTAGCGGGAGTTGGGGAGATACGCAGTATTTT.

J is TRBJ2-1 and V is TRBV13; the match to TRBD2 covers 9 bases. The junction had 16 bases not matched to a gene; V was cut back by 5 bases and J by 8 bases. The CDR3 totals 17 residues. Germline loops: CDR1 PRHDT, CDR2 FYEKMQ (reference sequence). CDR3: CASSRPLRGRARDEQFF. For the CDR3, the DNA is TGTGCCAGCAGCCGACCCCTTCGCGGGAGGGCCCGGGATGAGCAGTTCTTC. Variable domain in full (rest from reference TRBV13 and TRBJ2-1): AAGVIQSPRHLIKEKRETATLKCYPIPRHDTVYWYQQGPGQDPQFLISFYEKMQSDKGSIPDRFSAQQFSDYHSELNMSSLELGDSALYFCASSRPLRGRARDEQFFGPGTRLTVL.

This chain joins TRBV5-1 and TRBJ2-3, with 10 positions matching TRBD2. CDR1 is SGHRS, CDR2 YFSETQ, per germline. The V segment lost 0 bases and the J segment 4 bases; nucleotides outside the gene matches: 8. The CDR3 is 17 amino acids. The CDR3 nucleotides are TGCGCCAGCAGCTTGGAGAGCGGGAGGGGCTGGGCAGATACGCAGTATTTT. Amino acids: CASSLESGRGWADTQYF.

The rearrangement uses TRBV5-1 and TRBJ2-7; 13 bases are shared with TRBD2. The CDR3 contains 19 residues. V was clipped by 3 bases and J by 0 bases; unmatched bases: 12. CDR1 is SGHRS and CDR2 is YFSETQ in the germline V gene. CDR3 nucleotide sequence: TGCGCCAGCAGCTCCCCGACCGGGACTAGCGGGATTTCCTCCTACGAGCAGTACTTC. Translation: CASSSPTGTSGISSYEQYF. The entire variable domain, with the rest obtained from reference TRBV5-1 and TRBJ2-7, is as follows: KAGVTQTPRYLIKTRGQQVTLSCSPISGHRSVSWYQQTPGQGLQFLFEYFSETQRNKGNFPGRFSGRQFSNSRSEMNVSTLELGDSALYLCASSSPTGTSGISSYEQYFGPGTRLTVT.

This clone was counted between two and nine times. This chain's CDR3 is CASSLDRGREDTQYF. In DNA form, the CDR3 reads TGTGCCAGCAGCTTGGACAGGGGGCGGGAAGATACGCAGTATTTT. The V gene is TRBV7-9, the J gene TRBJ2-3; 11 nucleotides match TRBD1. Germline CDR1 and CDR2: SEHNR and FQNEAQ (reference sequence). V lost 3 bases and J lost 5; bases outside the gene matches: 4. The CDR3 is 15 residues long.

This chain connects TRBV6-5 to TRBJ2-3, with D unclear. The V end was cut by 2 bases, the J end by 3 bases, with 12 bases between. The CDR3 runs to 15 residues. CDR1 is MNHEY and CDR2 is SVGAGI in the germline V gene. The CDR3 DNA is TGTGCCAGCAGTTACGGGCTAACCGATACAGATACGCAGTATTTT. Its translation: CASSYGLTDTDTQYF.